The sequence of this TCR beta chain was determined in a study of PD-1 blockade in classical Hodgkin lymphoma (dated by TCRdb to the early 2020s). As for the study more broadly: To define a peripheral blood immune signature of response to PD-1 blockade in classical Hodgkin lymphoma, the study combined TCR beta sequencing with CyTOF. General findings and caveats noted by the study authors: Newly diagnosed patients were reported to have lower baseline TCR diversity than healthy donors, and relapsed/refractory patients were reported to have lower baseline TCR diversity still. The study covered only a single clinical trial cohort, and the causes of the repertoire differences, possibly disease activity or prior therapy, were still not defined.

On this clone itself: Its antigen is still unknown. Qualities for individual bases were not recorded, and no much larger clone is one base off.

Reading the label with the study, this specimen's time point is: newly diagnosed, previously untreated cHL patient sample. As a comparison group for the relapsed/refractory trial patients, PBMCs from patients with newly diagnosed, previously untreated classical Hodgkin lymphoma were sequenced. Peripheral blood was collected in 8 mL Vacutainer Cell Preparation Tubes, from which PBMCs were isolated by centrifugation and then cryopreserved. The Qiagen DNeasy kit was used to extract genomic DNA both from unsorted PBMCs and from the negatively selected CD4+ and CD8+ fractions. Using primers that anneal to V and J segments, immunoSEQ multiplex PCR amplified the TCR beta CDR3 regions. A synthetic immune receptor repertoire was used to minimize amplification bias, and remaining bias was computationally removed after sequencing. The study's own analysis went as follows. Custom Python scripts were used to quantify repertoire diversity as the Shannon entropy index. The unsorted, CD4+ and CD8+ repertoires were each analyzed separately, with the exception of combined analyses, where CD4+ and CD8+ sequences were merged in silico. TCRdb retrieved this table from immuneACCESS and kept in-frame rearrangements only. Not all clones are present; in checked studies, unresolved V genes account for under half, and no reason is known for the remainder. That table is the source of V, J and clone size, and D and trimming were worked out from the DNA. The table for this sample lists around 26,000 clones; approximately 95% of them were counted only once. Clones ranked in the top ten supply about 3.8% of the sample.

The germline V gene provides CDR1 MDHEN and CDR2 SYDVKM. The CDR3 has 15 amino acids, counting the end cysteine and phenylalanine. Only CDR3 DNA remains: 45 bases, in frame from the first base. V gives up 1 base and J gives up 8 bases, and the segment between their germline ends measures 14 bases. The V and J genes are TRBV28 and TRBJ1-4, with a weak D call of TRBD1 (6 bases match). This receptor was taken from a human donor with classical Hodgkin lymphoma. The sequenced material came from peripheral blood mononuclear cells (PBMCs). The CDR3 amino acid sequence is: CASSLSGGLGEKLFF. The nucleotides read TGTGCCAGCAGTTTATCTGGGGGGCTGGGGGAAAAACTGTTTTTT. The variable domain in full, with residues beyond the CDR3 obtained from the reference TRBV28 and TRBJ1-4 genes, is DVKVTQSSRYLVKRTGEKVFLECVQDMDHENMFWYRQDPGLGLRLIYFSYDVKMKEKGDIPEGYSVSREKKERFSLILESASTNQTSMYLCASSLSGGLGEKLFFGSGTQLSVL.